This T cell receptor beta chain comes out of a study of control samples from healthy donors and cancer patients. The CDR3 has 11 amino acids. CDR1 and CDR2 (germline): MNHNS, SASEGT. As to this clone: At one boundary the junction diverges from the germline segment, which might be a read error.

Assay used: immunoSEQ multiplex PCR; TCRdb lists only in-frame clones, some missing. The sample lists fewer than 200,000 clones; about 94% were seen once. This sequence joins TRBV6-1 and TRBJ2-7, with TRBD1 matching over 10 bases. The sequence was obtained from a man aged 60-69 years with colorectal cancer. The specimen sequenced was PBMCs. CDR3 sequence reads: CASSEGRGQGF. As DNA, the CDR3 is TGTGCCAGCAGTGAAGGGAGGGGACAGGGGTTC.